This TCR beta chain was profiled in a study of T cell responses to AZD1222 COVID-19 vaccine. Study summary: Second-dose groups at about 4 or about 12 weeks were pooled.

Only in-frame clones appear in the TCRdb table, and some are missing; sequencing was by immunoSEQ multiplex PCR. The table shows about 130,000 clones, with 80% to 90% occurring only once. The ends lost 4 bases at V and 0 bases at J; junction bases unmatched: 7. CDR1 is MGHRA and CDR2 is YSYEKL in the germline V gene. The CDR3 sequence is 18 residues long. In the case of this clone: The target antigen is unknown.

Study findings and constraints: Recipients of two AZD1222 doses showed rising Spike-specific TCR breadth and depth. Donors, mostly white British, included more females; clonal diversity was possibly underestimated.

The J gene is TRBJ1-6, the V gene TRBV4-1, with 9 bases lining up with TRBD1. The sequencing here drew on peripheral blood, taken on day 0 of AZD1222 vaccination. The sequence was obtained from an adult in good health. The CDR3 loop reads CASSRGQGTSSYNSPLHF. The CDR3, as DNA: TGCGCCAGCAGCCGCGGACAGGGGACAAGCTCCTATAATTCACCCCTCCACTTT.